The text below deals with one T cell receptor (beta chain). This entry is derived from a study of blood T cell repertoires in COVID-19. Germline CDR1 is SGHVS and CDR2 is FQNEAQ. The V and J ends lost 5 bases and 3 bases, in that order; junction bases with no gene match: 12. This CDR3 region has 17 residues. Only in-frame clones appear in the TCRdb table, and some are missing; sequencing was by immunoSEQ multiplex PCR. The sample consists of approximately 250,000 clones, around 84% of them appearing once. The specimen was peripheral blood. This receptor was obtained from a man aged 60-69 years with acute or convalescent COVID-19. The chain joins TRBV7-8 to TRBJ2-7, with 11 bases matching TRBD2. The CDR3 DNA follows: TGTGCCAGCAGCCGAACCGGGACTAGCGGTTCTTTCTACGAGCAGTACTTC. This codes for CASSRTGTSGSFYEQYF.